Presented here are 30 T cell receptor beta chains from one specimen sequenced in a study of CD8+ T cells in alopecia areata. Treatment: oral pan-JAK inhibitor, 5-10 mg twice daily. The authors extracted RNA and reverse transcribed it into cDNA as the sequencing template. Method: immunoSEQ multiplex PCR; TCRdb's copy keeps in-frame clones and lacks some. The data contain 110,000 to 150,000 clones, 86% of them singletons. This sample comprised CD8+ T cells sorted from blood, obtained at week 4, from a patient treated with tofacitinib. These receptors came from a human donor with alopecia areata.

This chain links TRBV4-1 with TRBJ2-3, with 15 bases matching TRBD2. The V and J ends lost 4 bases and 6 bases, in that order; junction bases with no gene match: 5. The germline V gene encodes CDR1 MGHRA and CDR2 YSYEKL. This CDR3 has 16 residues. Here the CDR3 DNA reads TGCGCCAGCAGCCCCGGGACTAGCGGGAGGTGGGATACGCAGTATTTT. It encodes CASSPGTSGRWDTQYF.

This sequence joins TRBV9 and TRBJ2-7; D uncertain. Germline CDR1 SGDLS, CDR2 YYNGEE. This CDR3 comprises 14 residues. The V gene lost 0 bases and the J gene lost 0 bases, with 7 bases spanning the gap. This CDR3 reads CASSVGQSSYEQYF. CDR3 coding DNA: TGTGCCAGCAGCGTAGGCCAGTCCTCCTACGAGCAGTACTTC.

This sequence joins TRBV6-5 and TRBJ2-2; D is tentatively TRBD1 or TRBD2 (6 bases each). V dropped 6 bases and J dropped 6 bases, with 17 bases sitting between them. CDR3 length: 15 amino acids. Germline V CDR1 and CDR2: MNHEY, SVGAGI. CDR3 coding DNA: TGTGCCAGCAGCCCCCCGGGGGCCCCGGCCGGGGAGCTGTTTTTT. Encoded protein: CASSPPGAPAGELFF.

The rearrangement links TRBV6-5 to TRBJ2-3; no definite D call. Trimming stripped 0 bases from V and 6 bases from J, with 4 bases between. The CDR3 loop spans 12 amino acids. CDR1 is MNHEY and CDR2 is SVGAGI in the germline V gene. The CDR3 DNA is TGTGCCAGCAGTTACTCAAGGGATACGCAGTATTTT. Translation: CASSYSRDTQYF.

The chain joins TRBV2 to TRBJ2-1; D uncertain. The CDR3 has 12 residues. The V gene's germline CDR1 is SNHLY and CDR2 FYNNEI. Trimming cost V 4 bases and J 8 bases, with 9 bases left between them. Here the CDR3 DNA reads TGTGCCAGCAGTGCGATAGAAGATGAGCAGTTCTTC. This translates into CASSAIEDEQFF.

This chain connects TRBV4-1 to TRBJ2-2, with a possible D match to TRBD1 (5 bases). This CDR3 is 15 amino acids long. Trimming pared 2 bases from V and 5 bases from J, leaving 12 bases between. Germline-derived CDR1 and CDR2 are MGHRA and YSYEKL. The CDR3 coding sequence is TGCGCCAGCAGCCAACGAACAGGCCAAACCGGGGAGCTGTTTTTT. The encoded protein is CASSQRTGQTGELFF.

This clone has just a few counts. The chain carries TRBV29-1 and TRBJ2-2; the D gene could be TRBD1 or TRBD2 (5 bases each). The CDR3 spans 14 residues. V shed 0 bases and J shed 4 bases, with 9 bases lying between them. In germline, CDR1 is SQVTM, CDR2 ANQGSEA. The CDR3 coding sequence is TGCAGCGTTGAAGATTCCGGGACCACCGGGGAGCTGTTTTTT. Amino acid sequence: CSVEDSGTTGELFF.

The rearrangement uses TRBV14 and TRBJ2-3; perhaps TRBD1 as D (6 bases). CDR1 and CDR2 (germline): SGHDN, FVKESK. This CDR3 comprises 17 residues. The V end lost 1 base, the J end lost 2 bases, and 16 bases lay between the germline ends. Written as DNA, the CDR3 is TGTGCCAGCAGCCAAGGCTTTCGGGACACCTACACAGATACGCAGTATTTT. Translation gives CASSQGFRDTYTDTQYF.

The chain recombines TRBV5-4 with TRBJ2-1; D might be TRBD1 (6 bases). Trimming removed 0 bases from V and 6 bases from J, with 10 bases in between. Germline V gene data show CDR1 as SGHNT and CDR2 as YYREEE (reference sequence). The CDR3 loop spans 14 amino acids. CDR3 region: CASSLERGFNEQFF. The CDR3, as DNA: TGTGCCAGCAGCTTGGAAAGGGGGTTCAATGAGCAGTTCTTC.

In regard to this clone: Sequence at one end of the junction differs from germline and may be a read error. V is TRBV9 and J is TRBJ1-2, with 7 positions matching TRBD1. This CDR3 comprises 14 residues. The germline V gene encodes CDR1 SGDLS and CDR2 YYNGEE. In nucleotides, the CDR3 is TGTGCCAGCAGCGGAGGACAGGATGGAGGCGGCTACGCCTTC. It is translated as CASSGGQDGGGYAF. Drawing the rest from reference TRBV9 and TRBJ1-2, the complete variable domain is DSGVTQTPKHLITATGQRVTLRCSPRSGDLSVYWYQQSLDQGLQFLIQYYNGEERAKGNILERFSAQQFPDLHSELNLSSLELGDSALYFCASSGGQDGGGYAFGSGTRLTVV.

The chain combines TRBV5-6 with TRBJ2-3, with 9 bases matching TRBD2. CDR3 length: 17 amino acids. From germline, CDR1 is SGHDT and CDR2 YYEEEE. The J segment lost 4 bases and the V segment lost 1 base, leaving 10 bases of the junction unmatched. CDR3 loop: CASSLWIAGDGADTQYF. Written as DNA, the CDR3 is TGTGCCAGCAGCTTGTGGATAGCGGGAGACGGGGCAGATACGCAGTATTTT.

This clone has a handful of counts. In DNA, the CDR3 is TGTGCCAGCAGCCGCAATGTGTACGAGCAGTACTTC. This codes for CASSRNVYEQYF. The chain has TRBV7-9 and TRBJ2-7; D remains unclear. The CDR3 has 12 residues. CDR1 is SEHNR and CDR2 is FQNEAQ in the germline V gene (reference sequence). V dropped 5 bases and J dropped 4 bases, with 9 bases sitting between them. Drawing the rest from reference TRBV7-9 and TRBJ2-7, the complete variable domain is DTGVSQNPRHKITKRGQNVTFRCDPISEHNRLYWYRQTLGQGPEFLTYFQNEAQLEKSRLLSDRFSAERPKGSFSTLEIQRTEQGDSAMYLCASSRNVYEQYFGPGTRLTVT.

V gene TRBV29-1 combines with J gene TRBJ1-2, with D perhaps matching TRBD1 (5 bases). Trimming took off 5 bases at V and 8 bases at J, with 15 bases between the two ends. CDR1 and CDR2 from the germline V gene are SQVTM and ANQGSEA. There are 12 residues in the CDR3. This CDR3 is CSVPGRWGGYTF. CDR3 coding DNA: TGCAGCGTTCCCGGGAGGTGGGGCGGCTACACCTTC.

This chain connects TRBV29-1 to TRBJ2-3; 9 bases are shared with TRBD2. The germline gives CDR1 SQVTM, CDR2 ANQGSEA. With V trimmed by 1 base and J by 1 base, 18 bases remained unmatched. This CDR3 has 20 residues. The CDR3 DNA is TGCAGCGTTGAAGGGGTTAGCGGGAGTGAGGAGGGCACGGGCACAGATACGCAGTATTTT. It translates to CSVEGVSGSEEGTGTDTQYF.

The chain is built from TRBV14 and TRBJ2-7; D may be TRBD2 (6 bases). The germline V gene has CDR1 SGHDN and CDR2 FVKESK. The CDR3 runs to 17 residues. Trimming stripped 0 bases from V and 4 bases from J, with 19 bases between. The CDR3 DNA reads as TGTGCCAGCAGCCAAGATGCAGCGGGCAGGTGGACGTACGAGCAGTACTTC. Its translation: CASSQDAAGRWTYEQYF.

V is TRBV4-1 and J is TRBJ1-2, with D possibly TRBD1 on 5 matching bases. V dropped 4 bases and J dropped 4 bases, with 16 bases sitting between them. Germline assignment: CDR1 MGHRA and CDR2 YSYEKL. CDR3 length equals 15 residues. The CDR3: CASSPGAAGSYGYTF. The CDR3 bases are TGCGCCAGCAGCCCTGGGGCTGCAGGGAGCTATGGCTACACCTTC.

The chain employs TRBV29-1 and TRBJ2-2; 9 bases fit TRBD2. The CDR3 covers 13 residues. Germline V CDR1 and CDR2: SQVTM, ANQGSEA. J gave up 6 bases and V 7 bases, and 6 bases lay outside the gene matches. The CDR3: CSAVGGRAGELFF. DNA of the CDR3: TGCAGCGCCGTAGGCGGGAGGGCCGGGGAGCTGTTTTTT.

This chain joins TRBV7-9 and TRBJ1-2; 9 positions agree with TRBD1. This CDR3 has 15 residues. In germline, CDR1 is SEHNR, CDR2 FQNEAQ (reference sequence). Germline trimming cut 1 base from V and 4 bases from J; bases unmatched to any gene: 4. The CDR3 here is CASSLGTGGIYGYTF. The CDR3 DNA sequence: TGTGCCAGCAGCTTAGGAACAGGGGGCATCTATGGCTACACCTTC.

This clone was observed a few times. DNA for the CDR3: TGTGCCAGCAGCTTTGTCGGGACAGGGCCCTACGAGCAGTACTTC. It specifies CASSFVGTGPYEQYF. The chain uses TRBV7-9 and TRBJ2-7; 9 nucleotides match TRBD1. CDR3 length equals 15 residues. Per the germline V gene, CDR1 is SEHNR and CDR2 is FQNEAQ (reference sequence). J lost 2 bases, V lost 3 bases, and 5 bases had no gene match. Full variable domain (missing parts from reference TRBV7-9 and TRBJ2-7): DTGVSQNPRHKITKRGQNVTFRCDPISEHNRLYWYRQTLGQGPEFLTYFQNEAQLEKSRLLSDRFSAERPKGSFSTLEIQRTEQGDSAMYLCASSFVGTGPYEQYFGPGTRLTVT.

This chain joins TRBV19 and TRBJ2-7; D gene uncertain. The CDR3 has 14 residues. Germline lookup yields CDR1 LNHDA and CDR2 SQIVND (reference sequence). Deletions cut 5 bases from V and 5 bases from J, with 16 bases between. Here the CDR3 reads CASSSQAFPHEQYF. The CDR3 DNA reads TGTGCCAGTAGTTCGCAGGCGTTCCCTCACGAGCAGTACTTC.

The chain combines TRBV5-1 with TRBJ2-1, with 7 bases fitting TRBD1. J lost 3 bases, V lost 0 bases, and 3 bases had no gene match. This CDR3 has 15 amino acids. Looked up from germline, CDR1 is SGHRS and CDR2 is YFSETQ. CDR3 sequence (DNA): TGCGCCAGCAGCTTGGCGGCAGGGGGCTACAATGAGCAGTTCTTC. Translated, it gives CASSLAAGGYNEQFF.

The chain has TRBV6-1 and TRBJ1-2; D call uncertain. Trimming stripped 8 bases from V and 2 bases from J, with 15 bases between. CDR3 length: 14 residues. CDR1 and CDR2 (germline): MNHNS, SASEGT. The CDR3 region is CASHPATRNYGYTF. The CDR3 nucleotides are TGTGCCAGCCACCCTGCCACCCGGAACTATGGCTACACCTTC.

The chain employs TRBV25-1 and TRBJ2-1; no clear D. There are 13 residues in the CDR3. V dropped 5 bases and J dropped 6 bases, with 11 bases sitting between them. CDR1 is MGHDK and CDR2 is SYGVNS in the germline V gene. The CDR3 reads CASSWSGPNEQFF. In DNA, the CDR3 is TGTGCCAGCAGTTGGAGTGGGCCCAATGAGCAGTTCTTC. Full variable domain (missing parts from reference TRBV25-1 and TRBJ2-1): EADIYQTPRYLVIGTGKKITLECSQTMGHDKMYWYQQDPGMELHLIHYSYGVNSTEKGDLSSESTVSRIRTEHFPLTLESARPSHTSQYLCASSWSGPNEQFFGPGTRLTVL.

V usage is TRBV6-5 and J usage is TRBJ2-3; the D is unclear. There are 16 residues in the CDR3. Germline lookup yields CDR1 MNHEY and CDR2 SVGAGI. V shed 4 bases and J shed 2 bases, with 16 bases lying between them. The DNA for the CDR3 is TGTGCCAGCAGTTCCCCGACAAGGTCCACCACAGATACGCAGTATTTT. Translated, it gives CASSSPTRSTTDTQYF.

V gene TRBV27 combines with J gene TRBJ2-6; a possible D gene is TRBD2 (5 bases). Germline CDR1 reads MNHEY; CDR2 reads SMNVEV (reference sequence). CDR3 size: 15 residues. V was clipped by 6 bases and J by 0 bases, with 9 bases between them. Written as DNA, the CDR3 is TGTGCCAGCAGACTAGGTGGCTCTGGGGCCAACGTCCTGACTTTC. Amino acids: CASRLGGSGANVLTF.

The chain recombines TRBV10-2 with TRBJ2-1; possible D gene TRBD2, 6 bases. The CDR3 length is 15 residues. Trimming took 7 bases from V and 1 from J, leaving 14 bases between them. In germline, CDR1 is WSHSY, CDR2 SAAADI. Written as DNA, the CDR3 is TGCGCCAGCATACCCTCTAGCGCATCCTACAATGAGCAGTTCTTC. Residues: CASIPSSASYNEQFF.

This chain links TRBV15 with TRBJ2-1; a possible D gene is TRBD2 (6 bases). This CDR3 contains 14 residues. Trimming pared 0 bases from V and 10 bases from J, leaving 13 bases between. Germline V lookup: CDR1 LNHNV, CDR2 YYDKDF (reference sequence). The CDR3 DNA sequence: TGTGCCACCAGCAGAGATCTGGGCAGCGGGGAGCAGTTCTTC. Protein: CATSRDLGSGEQFF. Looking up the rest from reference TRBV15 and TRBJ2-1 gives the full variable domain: DAMVIQNPRYQVTQFGKPVTLSCSQTLNHNVMYWYQQKSSQAPKLLFHYYDKDFNNEADTPDNFQSRRPNTSFCFLDIRSPGLGDTAMYLCATSRDLGSGEQFFGPGTRLTVL.

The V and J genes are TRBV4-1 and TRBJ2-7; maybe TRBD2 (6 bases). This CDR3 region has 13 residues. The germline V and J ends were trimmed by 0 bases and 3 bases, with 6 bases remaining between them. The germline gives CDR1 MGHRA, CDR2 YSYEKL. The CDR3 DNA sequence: TGCGCCAGCAGCCAAGAGGAGGGCTACGAGCAGTACTTC. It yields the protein CASSQEEGYEQYF.

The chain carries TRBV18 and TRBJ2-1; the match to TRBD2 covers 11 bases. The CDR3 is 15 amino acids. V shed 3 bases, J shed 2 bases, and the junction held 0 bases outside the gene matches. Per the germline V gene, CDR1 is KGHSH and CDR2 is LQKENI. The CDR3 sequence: CASSPTSGTYNEQFF. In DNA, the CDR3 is TGTGCCAGCTCACCGACTAGCGGGACCTACAATGAGCAGTTCTTC.

CDR3: CASSVTYNEQFF. The DNA for the CDR3 is TGTGCCAGCAGCGTAACCTACAATGAGCAGTTCTTC. The chain carries TRBV9 and TRBJ2-1; D ambiguous. Trimming stripped 1 base from V and 2 bases from J, with 1 base between. CDR1 SGDLS and CDR2 YYNGEE come from the germline V gene. The CDR3 runs 12 residues.